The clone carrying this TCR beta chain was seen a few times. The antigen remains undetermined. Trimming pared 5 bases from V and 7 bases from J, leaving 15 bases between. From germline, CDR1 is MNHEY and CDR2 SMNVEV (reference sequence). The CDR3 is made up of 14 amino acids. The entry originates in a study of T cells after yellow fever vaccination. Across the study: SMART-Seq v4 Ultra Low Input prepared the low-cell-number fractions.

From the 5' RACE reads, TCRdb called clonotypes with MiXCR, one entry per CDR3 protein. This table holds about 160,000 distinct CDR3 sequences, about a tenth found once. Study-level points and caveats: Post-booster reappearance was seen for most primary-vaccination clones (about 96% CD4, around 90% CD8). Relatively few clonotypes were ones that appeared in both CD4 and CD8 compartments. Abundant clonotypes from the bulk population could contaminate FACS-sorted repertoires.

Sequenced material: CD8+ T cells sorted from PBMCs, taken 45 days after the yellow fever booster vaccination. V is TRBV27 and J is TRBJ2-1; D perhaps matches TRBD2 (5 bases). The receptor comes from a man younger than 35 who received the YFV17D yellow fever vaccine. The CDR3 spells CASSTGMKGNEQFF. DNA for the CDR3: TGTGCCAGCAGTACCGGGATGAAGGGTAATGAGCAGTTCTTC.